This T cell receptor (beta chain) was obtained from a study of response to subunit inactivated influenza vaccine. This clonotype was counted only a few times. TCRdb re-called the RT-PCR reads through MiXCR, storing one row per CDR3 protein. The sample holds about 520,000 distinct CDR3 sequences, 25% seen once. The sample here was CD4+ T cells sorted from PBMCs, taken 5 to 6 days after vaccination. The TCR was taken from a man in his fifties who received an inactivated influenza vaccine.

In nucleotides, the CDR3 is TGCAGTGCTAGAATTTTCGGACAGTATAATTCACCCCTCCACTTT. The encoded protein is CSARIFGQYNSPLHF. The V gene is TRBV20-1, the J gene TRBJ1-6, with TRBD1 as a possible D gene (6 bases). CDR3 length: 15 residues. The V gene lost 2 bases and the J gene lost 4 bases, with 12 bases spanning the gap. Germline V gene sequence: CDR1 DFQATT, CDR2 SNEGSKA (reference sequence).